Presented here are 16 T cell receptor beta chains from one specimen sequenced in a study of T cells after yellow fever vaccination. MiXCR, applied by TCRdb to the 5' RACE reads, yields one record per CDR3 protein. The sample carries fewer than 350,000 distinct CDR3 sequences, 8.7% recorded once. The starting material was PBMCs, obtained on the day of the first yellow fever vaccination. The source is a young man who received the YFV17D yellow fever vaccine.

This clonotype was seen only a few times. The chain uses TRBV6-1 and TRBJ2-2; the match to TRBD1 covers 7 bases. CDR1 and CDR2 (germline): MNHNS, SASEGT. The V segment lost 3 bases and the J segment 3 bases; nucleotides outside the gene matches: 7. CDR3 length: 16 residues. CDR3 protein: CASSEFGTVYTGELFF. The CDR3 nucleotides read TGTGCCAGCAGTGAGTTCGGGACAGTTTACACCGGGGAGCTGTTTTTT.

This clonotype was seen a handful of times. The chain is built from TRBV10-3 and TRBJ2-7; D is uncertain. Germline CDR1 reads ENHRY; CDR2 reads SYGVKD. Trimming shortened V by 10 bases and J by 6 bases, and 10 bases separated the two germline ends. CDR3 length equals 10 residues. The CDR3 bases are TGTGCCAGCAGACATTGCGAGCAGTACGTC. This codes for CASRHCEQYV.

This clonotype was picked up many times. The V call is TRBV7-2, the J call TRBJ2-7; TRBD2 aligns across 8 bases. After removal of 1 base from V and 2 bases from J, the junction contained 7 bases not matched to a gene. The CDR3 has 16 residues. Germline CDR1 SGHTA, CDR2 FQGNSA. In DNA form, the CDR3 reads TGTGCCAGCAGCTTAGTCGGGGGGGGCCTAGCCTACGAGCAGTACGTC. Translating gives CASSLVGGGLAYEQYV.

This clonotype was seen repeatedly, ten times or more. The V call is TRBV2, the J call TRBJ2-5; possible D gene TRBD2, 6 bases. The CDR3 runs to 15 residues. CDR1 is SNHLY and CDR2 is FYNNEI in the germline V gene. V lost 5 bases, J lost 5 bases, and 18 bases lay in between. CDR3 protein: CASSPTRGLVETQYF. In DNA, the CDR3 is TGTGCCAGCAGTCCCACGCGGGGATTGGTGGAGACCCAGTACTTC.

This clonotype turned up a few times. The gene calls are TRBV12-3 or TRBV12-4 and TRBJ2-1; TRBD2 aligns across 8 bases. The CDR3 contains 12 residues. V was pared by 7 bases and J by 14 bases, with 10 bases of the junction left unmatched. The DNA for the CDR3 is TGTGCCAGCACCTTAGCGGGACGGCTAAAGTTCTTC. Residues: CASTLAGRLKFF.

This clonotype appeared a few times. The chain employs TRBV20-1 and TRBJ2-5; D unclear. In germline, CDR1 is DFQATT, CDR2 SNEGSKA (reference sequence). The CDR3 contains 14 residues. Trimming left V 0 bases short and J 5 bases short, with 13 bases between. CDR3 sequence (DNA): TGCAGTGCTAGAGATTGGAATAGTGGGGAGACCCAGTACTTC. It translates to CSARDWNSGETQYF.

The rearrangement joins TRBV5-1 to TRBJ1-5; unclear D gene. The V gene lost 0 bases and the J gene lost 2 bases, with 6 bases spanning the gap. The CDR3 has 14 amino acids. Germline values: CDR1 SGHRS, CDR2 YFSETQ. The CDR3 DNA reads as TGCGCCAGCAGCTTGGACCTTGGCAATCAGCCCCAGCATTTT. It yields the protein CASSLDLGNQPQHF.

This clonotype was seen ten or more times. V gene TRBV20-1 combines with J gene TRBJ2-3; 11 bases map to TRBD2. This CDR3 spans 15 amino acids. V gave up 1 base and J gave up 3 bases; unmatched junction bases: 3. Germline lookup yields CDR1 DFQATT and CDR2 SNEGSKA (reference sequence). The chain's CDR3 is CSARVLAGGTDTQYF. The DNA of the CDR3 is TGCAGTGCTAGAGTCCTAGCGGGGGGAACAGATACGCAGTATTTT.

This clonotype was observed at least ten times. This chain links TRBV5-1 with TRBJ2-5, with D possibly matching TRBD2 (7 bases). V was trimmed by 4 bases and J by 3 bases, leaving 16 bases between them. Germline V gene lookup returns CDR1 SGHRS and CDR2 YFSETQ. This CDR3 is 15 amino acids long. For the CDR3, the DNA is TGCGCCAGCAGCCTACAGCGGGGACAAGAAGAGACCCAGTACTTC. This translates into CASSLQRGQEETQYF.

The chain is built from TRBV24-1 and TRBJ2-7; 8 bases are a match to TRBD1. CDR1 and CDR2 (germline): KGHDR, SFDVKD. The V and J ends lost 7 bases and 3 bases, in that order; junction bases with no gene match: 4. This CDR3 is 13 amino acids long. CDR3 amino acids: CATRGQGSYEQYF. The CDR3 DNA follows: TGTGCCACCAGAGGACAGGGCAGCTACGAGCAGTACTTC.

This chain links TRBV4-1 with TRBJ2-2, with D perhaps TRBD1 or TRBD2 (6 bases each). CDR3 length equals 16 residues. Trimming removed 1 base from V and 2 bases from J, with 11 bases in between. The germline CDR1 and CDR2 sequences are MGHRA and YSYEKL. The CDR3 nucleotides are TGCGCCAGCAGCCAAGGAGGGGGGATAAACACCGGGGAGCTGTTTTTT. Encoded protein: CASSQGGGINTGELFF.

This clonotype was detected only a few times. V and J are TRBV6-1 and TRBJ2-1; TRBD2 matches at 8 bases. The CDR3 is 16 residues long. Trimming at V came to 1 base and at J to 2 bases, leaving 4 bases not matched to a gene. Germline V gene lookup returns CDR1 MNHNS and CDR2 SASEGT. This chain's CDR3 is CASSEVAGGPYNEQFF. The CDR3 DNA follows: TGTGCCAGCAGTGAAGTCGCGGGGGGACCCTACAATGAGCAGTTCTTC.

This chain joins TRBV4-3 and TRBJ1-5; 10 positions agree with TRBD1. V was clipped by 0 bases and J by 2 bases; unmatched bases: 4. The CDR3 sequence is 17 residues long. Germline lookup yields CDR1 LGHNA and CDR2 YSLEER. CDR3 sequence reads: CASSQDWDRGGNQPQHF. The CDR3, as DNA: TGCGCCAGCAGCCAAGATTGGGACAGGGGTGGCAATCAGCCCCAGCATTTT.

CDR3 nucleotides: TGCAGTGCTAGAGCAGCAGGGGAGACTGAAGCTTTCTTT. Its translation is CSARAAGETEAFF. V usage is TRBV20-1 and J usage is TRBJ1-1; weak D call: TRBD1 (6 bases). Trimming stripped 1 base from V and 5 bases from J, with 11 bases between. The germline V gene encodes CDR1 DFQATT and CDR2 SNEGSKA (reference sequence). CDR3 size: 13 residues.

This clonotype was seen many times. This rearrangement joins TRBV3-1 to TRBJ2-4; no clear D gene. V gave up 5 bases and J gave up 1 base, with 12 bases separating them. CDR1 and CDR2 (germline): LGHDT, YNNKEL (reference sequence). This CDR3 is built from 15 residues. The CDR3 coding sequence is TGTGCCAGCAGCGACGCAACTACCGCCAAAAACATTCAGTACTTC. Translation: CASSDATTAKNIQYF. Full variable domain (remainder filled in from reference TRBV3-1 and TRBJ2-4): DTAVSQTPKYLVTQMGNDKSIKCEQNLGHDTMYWYKQDSKKFLKIMFSYNNKELIINETVPNRFSPKSPDKAHLNLHINSLELGDSAVYFCASSDATTAKNIQYFGAGTRLSVL.

The table lists this clonotype with a few counts. At one end, the junction sequence differs from germline, possibly due to a read error. This chain connects TRBV18 to TRBJ1-2, with TRBD1 matching over 7 bases. This CDR3 contains 12 residues. Germline CDR1 is KGHSH and CDR2 is LQKENI. CDR3 sequence reads: CASSLRDSPFHF. CDR3 in DNA: TGTGCCAGCTCGCTCAGGGACAGCCCCTTTCACTTC.